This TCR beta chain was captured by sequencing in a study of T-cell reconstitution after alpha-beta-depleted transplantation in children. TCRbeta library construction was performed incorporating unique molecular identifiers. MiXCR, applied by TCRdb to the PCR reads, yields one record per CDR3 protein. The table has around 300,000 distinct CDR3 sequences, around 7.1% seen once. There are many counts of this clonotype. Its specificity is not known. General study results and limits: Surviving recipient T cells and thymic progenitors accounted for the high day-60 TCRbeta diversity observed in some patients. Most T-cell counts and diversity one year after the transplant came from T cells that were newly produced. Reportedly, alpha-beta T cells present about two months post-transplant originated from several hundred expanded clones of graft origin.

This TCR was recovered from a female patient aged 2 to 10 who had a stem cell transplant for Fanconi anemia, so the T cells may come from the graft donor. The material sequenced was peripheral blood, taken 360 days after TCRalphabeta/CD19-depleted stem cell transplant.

CDR3 coding DNA: TGTGCCACGGACAGGGTGACAGATACGCAGTATTTT. Translating gives CATDRVTDTQYF. This chain connects TRBV11-1 to TRBJ2-3; 8 nucleotides match TRBD1. Per the germline V gene, CDR1 is SGHAT and CDR2 is FQDESV (reference sequence). The CDR3 totals 12 residues. V was clipped by 10 bases and J by 3 bases; unmatched bases: 3. The variable domain in full, with the rest retrieved from reference TRBV11-1 and TRBJ2-3, is EAEVAQSPRYKITEKSQAVAFWCDPISGHATLYWYRQILGQGPELLVQFQDESVVDDSQLPKDRFSAERLKGVDSTLKIQPAELGDSAMYLCATDRVTDTQYFGPGTRLTVL.